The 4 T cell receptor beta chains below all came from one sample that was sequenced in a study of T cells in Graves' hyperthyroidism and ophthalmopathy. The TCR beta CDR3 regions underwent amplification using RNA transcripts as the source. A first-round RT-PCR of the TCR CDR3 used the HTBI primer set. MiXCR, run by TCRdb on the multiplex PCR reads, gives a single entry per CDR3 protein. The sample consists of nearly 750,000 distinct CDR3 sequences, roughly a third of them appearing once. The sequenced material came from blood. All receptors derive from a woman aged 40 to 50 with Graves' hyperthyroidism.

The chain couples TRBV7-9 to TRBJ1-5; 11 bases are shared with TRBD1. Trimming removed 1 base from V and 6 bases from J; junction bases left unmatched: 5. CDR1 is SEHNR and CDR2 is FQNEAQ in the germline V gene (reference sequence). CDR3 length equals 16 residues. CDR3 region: CASSLDRTGGRQPQHF. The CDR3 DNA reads TGTGCCAGCAGCTTAGATAGGACAGGGGGCCGTCAGCCCCAGCATTTT.

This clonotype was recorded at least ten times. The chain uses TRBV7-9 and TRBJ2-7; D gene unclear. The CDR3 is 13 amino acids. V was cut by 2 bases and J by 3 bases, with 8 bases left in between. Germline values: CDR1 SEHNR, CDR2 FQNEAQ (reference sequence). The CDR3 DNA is TGTGCCAGCAGCTTATACGGAAGCTACGAGCAGTACTTC. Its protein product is CASSLYGSYEQYF.

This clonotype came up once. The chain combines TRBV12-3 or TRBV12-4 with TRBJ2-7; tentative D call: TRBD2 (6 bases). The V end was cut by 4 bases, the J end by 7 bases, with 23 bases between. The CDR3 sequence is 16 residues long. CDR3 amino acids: CASSSHSGSSYNEQYF. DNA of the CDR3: TGTGCCAGCAGTTCCCATAGCGGCAGCTCCTACAATGAGCAGTACTTC.

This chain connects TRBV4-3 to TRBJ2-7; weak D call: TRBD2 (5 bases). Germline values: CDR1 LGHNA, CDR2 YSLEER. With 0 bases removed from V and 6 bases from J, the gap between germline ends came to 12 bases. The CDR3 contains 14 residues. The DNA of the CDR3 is TGCGCCAGCAGCCAAGATGGGAGCGCTGCCGAGCAGTACTTC. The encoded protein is CASSQDGSAAEQYF.